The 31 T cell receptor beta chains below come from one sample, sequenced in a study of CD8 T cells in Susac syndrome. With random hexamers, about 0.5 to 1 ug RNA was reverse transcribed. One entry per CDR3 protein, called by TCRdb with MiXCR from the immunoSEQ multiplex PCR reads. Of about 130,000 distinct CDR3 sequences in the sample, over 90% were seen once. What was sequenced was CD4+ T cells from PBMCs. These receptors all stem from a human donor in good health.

The CDR3 reads CAISAGLALSYEQYF. CDR3 DNA: TGTGCCATCAGTGCCGGACTAGCGCTCTCCTACGAGCAGTACTTC. The genes are TRBV10-3 and TRBJ2-7; 9 positions match TRBD2. The CDR3 runs 15 residues. After removal of 4 bases from V and 0 bases from J, the junction contained 4 bases not matched to a gene. Germline CDR1 is ENHRY and CDR2 is SYGVKD.

CDR3 bases: TGTGCCACCAGCCCCAGAGTAGTCAGAGAGACCCAGTACTTC. This codes for CATSPRVVRETQYF. This rearrangement joins TRBV15 to TRBJ2-5, with D unclear. The germline V gene has CDR1 LNHNV and CDR2 YYDKDF (reference sequence). Trimming removed 5 bases from V and 4 bases from J, with 14 bases in between. The CDR3 spans 14 residues. The full variable domain, with the rest looked up from reference TRBV15 and TRBJ2-5, is DAMVIQNPRYQVTQFGKPVTLSCSQTLNHNVMYWYQQKSSQAPKLLFHYYDKDFNNEADTPDNFQSRRPNTSFCFLDIRSPGLGDTAMYLCATSPRVVRETQYFGPGTRLLVL.

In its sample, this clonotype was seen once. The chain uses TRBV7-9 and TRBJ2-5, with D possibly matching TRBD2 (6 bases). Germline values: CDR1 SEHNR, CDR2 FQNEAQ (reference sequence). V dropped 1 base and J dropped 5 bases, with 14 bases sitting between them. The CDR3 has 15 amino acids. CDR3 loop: CASSLEFRGKETQYF. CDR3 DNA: TGTGCCAGCAGCTTAGAATTCCGGGGGAAGGAGACCCAGTACTTC.

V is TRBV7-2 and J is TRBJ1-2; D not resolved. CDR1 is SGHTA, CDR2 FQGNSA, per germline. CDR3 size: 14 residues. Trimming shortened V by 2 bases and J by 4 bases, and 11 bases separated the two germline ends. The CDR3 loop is CASSLTEMLYGYTF. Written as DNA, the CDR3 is TGTGCCAGCAGCTTAACAGAAATGCTCTATGGCTACACCTTC.

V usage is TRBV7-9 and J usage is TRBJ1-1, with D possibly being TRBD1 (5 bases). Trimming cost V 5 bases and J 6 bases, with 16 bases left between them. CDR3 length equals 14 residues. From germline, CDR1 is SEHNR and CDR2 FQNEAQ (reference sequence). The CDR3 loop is CASSPPGRASEAFF. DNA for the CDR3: TGTGCCAGCAGCCCTCCGGGCAGGGCCTCTGAAGCTTTCTTT.

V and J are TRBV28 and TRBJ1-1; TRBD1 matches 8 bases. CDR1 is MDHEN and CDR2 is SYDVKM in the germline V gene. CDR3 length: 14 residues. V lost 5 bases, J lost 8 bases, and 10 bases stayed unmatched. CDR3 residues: CASSRPGTGGEAFF. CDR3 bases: TGTGCCAGCAGTCGCCCAGGGACAGGTGGAGAAGCTTTCTTT. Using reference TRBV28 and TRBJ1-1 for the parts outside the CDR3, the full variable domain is DVKVTQSSRYLVKRTGEKVFLECVQDMDHENMFWYRQDPGLGLRLIYFSYDVKMKEKGDIPEGYSVSREKKERFSLILESASTNQTSMYLCASSRPGTGGEAFFGQGTRLTVV.

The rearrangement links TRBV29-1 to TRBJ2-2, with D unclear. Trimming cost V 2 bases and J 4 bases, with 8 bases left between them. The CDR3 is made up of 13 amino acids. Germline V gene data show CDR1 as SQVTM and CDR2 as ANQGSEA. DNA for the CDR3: TGCAGCGTTGAAATGGGCCGCACCGGGGAGCTGTTTTTT. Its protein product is CSVEMGRTGELFF.

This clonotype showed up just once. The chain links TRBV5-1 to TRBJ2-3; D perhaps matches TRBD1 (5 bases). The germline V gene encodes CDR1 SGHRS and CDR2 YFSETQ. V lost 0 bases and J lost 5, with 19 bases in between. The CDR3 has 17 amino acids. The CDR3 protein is CASSLDGRADEVDTQYF. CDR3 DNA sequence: TGCGCCAGCAGCTTGGATGGCAGGGCGGATGAGGTAGATACGCAGTATTTT.

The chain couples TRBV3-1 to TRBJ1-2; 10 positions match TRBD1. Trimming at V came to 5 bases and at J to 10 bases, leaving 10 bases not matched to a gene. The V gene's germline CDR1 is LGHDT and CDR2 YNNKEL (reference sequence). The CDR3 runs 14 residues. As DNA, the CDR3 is TGTGCCAGCAGCGATACCCCGGGACAGGGGCCCTACACCTTC. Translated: CASSDTPGQGPYTF.

The CDR3 bases are TGTGCCAGCAGACCGAGCGGGATGGCGGAGACCCAGTACTTC. It translates to CASRPSGMAETQYF. V and J are TRBV28 and TRBJ2-5, with TRBD2 matching 7 bases. The V gene end was trimmed by 6 bases and the J gene end by 5 bases; junction bases not matched to a gene: 9. CDR3 size: 14 residues. Germline V gene data show CDR1 as MDHEN and CDR2 as SYDVKM.

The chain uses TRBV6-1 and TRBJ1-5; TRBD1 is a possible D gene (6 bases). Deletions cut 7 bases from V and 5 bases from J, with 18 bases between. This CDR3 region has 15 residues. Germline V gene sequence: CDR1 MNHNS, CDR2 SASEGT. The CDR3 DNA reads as TGTGCCAGCACCTGGACAGCCACCACATATCAGCCCCAGCATTTT. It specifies CASTWTATTYQPQHF.

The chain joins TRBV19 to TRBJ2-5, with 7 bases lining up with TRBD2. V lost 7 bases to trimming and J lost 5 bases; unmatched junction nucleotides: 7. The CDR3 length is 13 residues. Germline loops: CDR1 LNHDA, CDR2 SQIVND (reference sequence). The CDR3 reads CASKGGLGETQYF. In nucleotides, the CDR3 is TGTGCCAGTAAGGGAGGGTTGGGTGAGACCCAGTACTTC.

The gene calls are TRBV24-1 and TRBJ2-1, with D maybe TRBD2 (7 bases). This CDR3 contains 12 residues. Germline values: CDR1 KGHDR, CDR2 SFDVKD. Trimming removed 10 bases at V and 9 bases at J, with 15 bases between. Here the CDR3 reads CATKRGGGEQFF. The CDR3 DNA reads TGTGCCACTAAGAGGGGGGGAGGTGAGCAGTTCTTC.

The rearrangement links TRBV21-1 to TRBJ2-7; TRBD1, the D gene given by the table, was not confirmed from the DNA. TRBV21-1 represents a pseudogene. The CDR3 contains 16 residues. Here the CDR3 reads CASSSIKTGVEYEQYF. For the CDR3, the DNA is TGTGCCAGCAGCTCGATCAAGACAGGGGTTGAGTACGAGCAGTACTTC.

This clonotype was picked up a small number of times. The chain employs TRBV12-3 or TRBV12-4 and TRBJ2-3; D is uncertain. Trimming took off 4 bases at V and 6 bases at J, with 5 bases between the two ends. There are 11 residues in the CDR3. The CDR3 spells CASSSLDTQYF. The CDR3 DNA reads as TGTGCCAGCAGTTCTTTGGATACGCAGTATTTT.

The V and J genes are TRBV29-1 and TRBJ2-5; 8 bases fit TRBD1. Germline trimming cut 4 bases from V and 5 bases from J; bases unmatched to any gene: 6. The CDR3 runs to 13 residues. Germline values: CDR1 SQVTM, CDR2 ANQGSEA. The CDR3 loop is CSVGQGRWETQYF. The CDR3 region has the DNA TGCAGCGTTGGACAGGGGAGATGGGAGACCCAGTACTTC.

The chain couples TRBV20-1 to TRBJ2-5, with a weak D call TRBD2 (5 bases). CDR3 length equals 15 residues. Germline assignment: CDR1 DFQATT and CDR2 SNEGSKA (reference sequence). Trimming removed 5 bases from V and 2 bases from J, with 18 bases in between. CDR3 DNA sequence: TGCAGTGCTTATTCCGCTAGCTTCTCACAAGAGACCCAGTACTTC. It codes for CSAYSASFSQETQYF.

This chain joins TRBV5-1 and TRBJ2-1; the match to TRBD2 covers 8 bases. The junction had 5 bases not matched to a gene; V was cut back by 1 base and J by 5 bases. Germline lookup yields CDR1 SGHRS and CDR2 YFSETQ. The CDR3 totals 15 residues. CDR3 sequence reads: CASSLKAGDHNEQFF. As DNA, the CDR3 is TGCGCCAGCAGCTTGAAAGCGGGAGATCACAATGAGCAGTTCTTC.

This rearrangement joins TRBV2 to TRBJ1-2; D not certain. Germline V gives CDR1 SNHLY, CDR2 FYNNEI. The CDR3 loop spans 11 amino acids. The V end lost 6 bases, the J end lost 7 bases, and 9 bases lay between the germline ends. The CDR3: CASSADSGYTF. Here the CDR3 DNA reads TGTGCCAGCAGCGCCGATTCTGGCTACACCTTC. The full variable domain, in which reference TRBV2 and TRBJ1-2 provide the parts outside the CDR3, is EPEVTQTPSHQVTQMGQEVILRCVPISNHLYFYWYRQILGQKVEFLVSFYNNEISEKSEIFDDQFSVERPDGSNFTLKIRSTKLEDSAMYFCASSADSGYTFGSGTRLTVV.

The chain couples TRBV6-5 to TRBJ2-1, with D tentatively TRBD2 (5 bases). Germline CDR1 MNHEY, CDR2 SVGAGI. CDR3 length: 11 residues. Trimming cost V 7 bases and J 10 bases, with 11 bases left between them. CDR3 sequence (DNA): TGTGCCAGCACCGCGGGTTGGGAGCAGTTCTTC. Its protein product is CASTAGWEQFF.

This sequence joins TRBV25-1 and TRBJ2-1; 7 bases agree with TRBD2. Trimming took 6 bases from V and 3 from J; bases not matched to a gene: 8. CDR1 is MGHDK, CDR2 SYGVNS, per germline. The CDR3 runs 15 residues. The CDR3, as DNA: TGTGCCAGCAGCGCACTAGCGTTAGGCTACAATGAGCAGTTCTTC. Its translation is CASSALALGYNEQFF.

CDR3 nucleotides: TGTGCCAGCAGCCAAGATTTACAGACCCAGTACTTC. This codes for CASSQDLQTQYF. The chain uses TRBV4-2 and TRBJ2-5; D is undetermined. V lost 0 bases and J lost 6, with 5 bases in between. Per germline, CDR1 LGHNA and CDR2 YNFKEQ. This CDR3 contains 12 residues.

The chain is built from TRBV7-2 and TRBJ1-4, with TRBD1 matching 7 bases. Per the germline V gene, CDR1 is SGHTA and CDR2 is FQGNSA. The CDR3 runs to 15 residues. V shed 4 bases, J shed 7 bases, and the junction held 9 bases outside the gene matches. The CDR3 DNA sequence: TGTGCCAGCAGCTCCCGGACAGGAATTTTTGAAAAACTGTTTTTT. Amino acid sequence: CASSSRTGIFEKLFF. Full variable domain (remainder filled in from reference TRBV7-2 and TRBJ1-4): GAGVSQSPSNKVTEKGKDVELRCDPISGHTALYWYRQSLGQGLEFLIYFQGNSAPDKSGLPSDRFSAERTGGSVSTLTIQRTQQEDSAVYLCASSSRTGIFEKLFFGSGTQLSVL.

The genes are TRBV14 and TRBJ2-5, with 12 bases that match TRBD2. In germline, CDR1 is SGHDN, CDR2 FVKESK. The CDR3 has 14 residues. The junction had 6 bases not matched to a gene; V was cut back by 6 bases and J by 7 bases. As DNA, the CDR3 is TGTGCCAGCAGGCTAGCGGGAGGGTTTTCGACCCAGTACTTC. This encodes CASRLAGGFSTQYF.

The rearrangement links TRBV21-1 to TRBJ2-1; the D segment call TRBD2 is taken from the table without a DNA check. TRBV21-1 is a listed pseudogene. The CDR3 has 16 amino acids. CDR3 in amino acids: CASSKSSPSGGNEQFF. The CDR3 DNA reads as TGTGCCAGCAGCAAAAGCAGCCCAAGCGGGGGCAATGAGCAGTTCTTC.

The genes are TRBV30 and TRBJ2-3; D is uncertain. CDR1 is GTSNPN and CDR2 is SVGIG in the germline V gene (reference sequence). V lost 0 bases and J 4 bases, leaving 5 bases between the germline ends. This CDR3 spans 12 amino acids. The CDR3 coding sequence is TGTGCCTGGAGTGTATCTGCAGATACGCAGTATTTT. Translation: CAWSVSADTQYF.

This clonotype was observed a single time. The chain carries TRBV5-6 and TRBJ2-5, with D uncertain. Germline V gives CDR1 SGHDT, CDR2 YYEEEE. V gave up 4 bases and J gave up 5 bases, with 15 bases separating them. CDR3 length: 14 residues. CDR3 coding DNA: TGTGCCAGCAGCGTCCCTAAAGGAGCCGAGACCCAGTACTTC. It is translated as CASSVPKGAETQYF.

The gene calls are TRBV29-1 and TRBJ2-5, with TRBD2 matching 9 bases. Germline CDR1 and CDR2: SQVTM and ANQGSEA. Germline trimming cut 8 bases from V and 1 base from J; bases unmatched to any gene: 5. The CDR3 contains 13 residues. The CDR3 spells CSIQTSGQETQYF. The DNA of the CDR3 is TGCAGCATACAGACTAGCGGCCAAGAGACCCAGTACTTC. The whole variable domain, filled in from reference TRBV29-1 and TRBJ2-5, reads SAVISQKPSRDICQRGTSLTIQCQVDSQVTMMFWYRQQPGQSLTLIATANQGSEATYESGFVIDKFPISRPNLTFSTLTVSNMSPEDSSIYLCSIQTSGQETQYFGPGTRLLVL.

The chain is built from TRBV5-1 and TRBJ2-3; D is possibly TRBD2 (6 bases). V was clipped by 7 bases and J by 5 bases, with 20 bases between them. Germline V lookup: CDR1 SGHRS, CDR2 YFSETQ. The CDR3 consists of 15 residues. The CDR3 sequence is CASGRESEGLDTQYF. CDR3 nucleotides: TGCGCCAGCGGAAGAGAATCGGAGGGTTTAGATACGCAGTATTTT.

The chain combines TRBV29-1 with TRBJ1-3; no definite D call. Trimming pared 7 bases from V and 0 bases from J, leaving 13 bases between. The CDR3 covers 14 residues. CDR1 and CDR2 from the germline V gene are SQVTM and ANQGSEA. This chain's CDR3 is CSALYRGSGNTIYF. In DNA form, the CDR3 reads TGCAGCGCTCTATATCGGGGCTCTGGAAACACCATATATTTT.

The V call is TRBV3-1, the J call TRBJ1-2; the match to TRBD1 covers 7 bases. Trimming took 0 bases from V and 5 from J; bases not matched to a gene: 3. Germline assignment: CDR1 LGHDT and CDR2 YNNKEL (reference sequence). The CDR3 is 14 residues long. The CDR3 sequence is CASSQDGGQYGYTF. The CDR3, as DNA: TGTGCCAGCAGCCAAGACGGGGGACAGTATGGCTACACCTTC.